This section outlines one TCR beta chain sequence together with its context. Trimming left V 1 base short and J 3 bases short, with 5 bases between. Germline V gene sequence: CDR1 SGHDT, CDR2 YYEEEE. CDR3 length: 13 residues. The data originate from a study of blood T cell repertoires in COVID-19. Study information: The United States, Italy and Spain supplied acute and convalescent COVID-19 samples. PBMCs, B-cell-depleted T cells, or T cells were the source of the cDNA or gDNA that made up the material.

This study enrolled people aged roughly 18 to 100 from around 25 US geographic areas. Membership in each cohort depended on participant-reported clinical history. Some clones are missing from TCRdb's copy, which holds only in-frame ones; the method was immunoSEQ multiplex PCR. The table includes under 250,000 clones, about 90% detected once. The rearrangement links TRBV5-6 to TRBJ1-5; D is uncertain. The material sequenced was PBMCs or T cells enriched from blood (not recorded which). This receptor was obtained from a woman aged 30 to 39 with acute COVID-19. This CDR3 reads CASSLTDNQPQHF. DNA of the CDR3: TGTGCCAGCAGCTTGACAGACAATCAGCCCCAGCATTTT.